This TCR beta chain was captured by sequencing in a study of post-analysis software for immune sequencing data (dated by TCRdb to 2015 to 2017). Some background on the complete study: Relapsing-remitting, secondary progressive and progressive-relapsing multiple sclerosis were recorded as disease courses, and subtype annotation was lacking for some patients. The patient repertoires were set against under 12 previously published healthy control repertoires from donors whose ages ranged from roughly 6 to 26 years. A subset of samples was prepared in parallel using single-end sample barcoding, then pooled and co-amplified after Illumina adapter ligation.

Remarks on this clonotype: The antigen this receptor binds is unknown. Base quality data are lacking; no much larger clone is found one base away.

General study outcomes and caveats: The multiple sclerosis patient group was slightly younger than the control group. Direct clustering with F measure showed strong co-clustering of samples prepared in the same batch, prompting a batch-effect correction. Normalized Chao1 diversity was significantly lower in multiple sclerosis patients than controls, suggesting substantial peripheral T-cell clonal expansion.

The method was PCR. The instrument was an Illumina HiSeq 2500. To reduce PCR and sequencing biases, unique molecular identifiers were incorporated into the TCR beta cDNA libraries. Every 1 to 10 million input T cells yielded roughly 0.5 million cDNA molecules, meaning each molecule approximated one T cell. Patient libraries were prepared and sequenced with the same protocol used for the earlier healthy control dataset. Within a given batch, samples were prepared together, multiplexed and sequenced on the same HiSeq lane. Processing in the source paper ran as follows. MIGEC handled the raw barcoded reads, throwing out single-read molecular identifier groups before consensus assembly and CDR3 extraction. Clonotype tables were post-analysed with VDJtools, and diversity was normalized by down-sampling all datasets to the smallest sample size. Repertoire overlap clustering matched CDR3 amino acid but not nucleotide sequences to correct batch-related cross-sample contamination. TCRdb reprocessing: public reads trimmed at Q25 with fastp, clones called with MiXCR, in-frame beta chains kept. Rows with one shared CDR3 protein collapse into an entry with the most common genes and DNA. These V and J calls derive from TCRdb rather than the authors' analysis. In all, the sample holds 750,000 to 950,000 distinct CDR3 sequences, and around 50% of those were seen once. The ten largest clones add up to approximately 4.2% of the sample.

To demonstrate the VDJtools post-analysis software, the study profiled TCR beta repertoires from the peripheral blood of 10 to 15 young patients with multiple sclerosis. Multiple sclerosis patients were children and adolescents aged about 6 to 16 years. The specimen was blood. This clonotype was obtained from a girl between 10 and 17 years old with multiple sclerosis.

The nucleotide sequence reads TGTGCCAGCAGTCGCGGGGGGTCCGGGACAGGGAGCAGTGAGCAGTACTTC. Translated, it gives CASSRGGSGTGSSEQYF. The chain was built from TRBV6-1 and TRBJ2-7, with a weak D call of TRBD1 (9 bases match). V is clipped by 5 bases and J by 7 bases, and the sequence between their germline boundaries is 27 bases long. According to the germline V gene, CDR1 reads MNHNS and CDR2 reads SASEGT. Taken from cysteine to phenylalanine, the CDR3 has 17 residues. Left in the record is the CDR3 DNA by itself, 51 bases read in frame from the first base.